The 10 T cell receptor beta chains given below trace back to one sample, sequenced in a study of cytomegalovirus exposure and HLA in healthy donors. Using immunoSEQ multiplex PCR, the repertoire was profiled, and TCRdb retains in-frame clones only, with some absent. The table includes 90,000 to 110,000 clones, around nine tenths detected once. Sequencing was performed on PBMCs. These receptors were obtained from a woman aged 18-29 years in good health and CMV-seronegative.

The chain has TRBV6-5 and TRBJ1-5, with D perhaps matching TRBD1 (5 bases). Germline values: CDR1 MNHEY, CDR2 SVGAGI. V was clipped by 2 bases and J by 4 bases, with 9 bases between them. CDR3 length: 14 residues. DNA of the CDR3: TGTGCCAGCAGTTACGGGCAGGGAAATCAGCCCCAGCATTTT. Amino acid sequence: CASSYGQGNQPQHF.

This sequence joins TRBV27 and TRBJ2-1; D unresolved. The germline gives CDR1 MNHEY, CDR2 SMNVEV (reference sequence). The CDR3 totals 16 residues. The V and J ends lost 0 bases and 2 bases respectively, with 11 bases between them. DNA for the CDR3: TGTGCCAGCAGTTTATCCACTCGCGGCACCTACAATGAGCAGTTCTTC. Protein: CASSLSTRGTYNEQFF.

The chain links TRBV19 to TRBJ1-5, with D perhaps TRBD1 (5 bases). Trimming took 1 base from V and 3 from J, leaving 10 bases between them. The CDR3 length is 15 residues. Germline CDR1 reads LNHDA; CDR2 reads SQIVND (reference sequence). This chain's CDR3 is CASSIARVINQPQHF. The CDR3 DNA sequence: TGTGCCAGTAGTATAGCCAGGGTGATCAATCAGCCCCAGCATTTT.

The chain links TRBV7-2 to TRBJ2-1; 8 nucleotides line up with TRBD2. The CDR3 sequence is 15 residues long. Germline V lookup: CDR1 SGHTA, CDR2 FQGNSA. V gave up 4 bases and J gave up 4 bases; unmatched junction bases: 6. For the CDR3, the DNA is TGTGCCAGCAGCTCGAACCTAGCGGGTTACAATGAGCAGTTCTTC. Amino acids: CASSSNLAGYNEQFF.

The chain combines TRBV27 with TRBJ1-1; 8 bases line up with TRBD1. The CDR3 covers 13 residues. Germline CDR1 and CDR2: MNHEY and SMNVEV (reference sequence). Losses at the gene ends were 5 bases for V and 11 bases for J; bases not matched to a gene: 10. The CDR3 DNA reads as TGTGCCAGCAGTCCCGGGACAGGTAGGCGGGCTTTCTTT. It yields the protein CASSPGTGRRAFF.

CDR3 nucleotide sequence: TGTGCCAGCAGTGAAGGACAGGAGATAATCTCTGGAAACACCATATATTTT. Translated: CASSEGQEIISGNTIYF. This chain uses TRBV6-1 with TRBJ1-3; the D gene is possibly TRBD1 (6 bases). Germline loops: CDR1 MNHNS, CDR2 SASEGT. The CDR3 loop spans 17 amino acids. The V and J ends lost 1 base and 0 bases respectively, with 13 bases between them.

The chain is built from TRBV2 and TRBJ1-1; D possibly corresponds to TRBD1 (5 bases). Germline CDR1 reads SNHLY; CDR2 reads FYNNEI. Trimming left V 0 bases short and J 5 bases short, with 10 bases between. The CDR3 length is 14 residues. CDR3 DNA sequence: TGTGCCAGCAGTGAAGCGGGGGGTTGGACTGAAGCTTTCTTT. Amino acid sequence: CASSEAGGWTEAFF.

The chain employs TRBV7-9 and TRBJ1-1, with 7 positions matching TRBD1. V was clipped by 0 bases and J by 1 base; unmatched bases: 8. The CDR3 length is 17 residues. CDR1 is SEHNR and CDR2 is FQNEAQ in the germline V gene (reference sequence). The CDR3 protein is CASSLASTGTRNTEAFF. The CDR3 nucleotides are TGTGCCAGCAGCTTAGCCTCGACAGGGACGCGGAACACTGAAGCTTTCTTT.

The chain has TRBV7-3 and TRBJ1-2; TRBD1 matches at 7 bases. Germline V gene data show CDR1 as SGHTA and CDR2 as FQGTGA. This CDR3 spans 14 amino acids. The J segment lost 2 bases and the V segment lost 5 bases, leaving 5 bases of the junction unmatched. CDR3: CASSPTGTNYGYTF. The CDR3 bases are TGTGCCAGCAGCCCGACAGGGACCAACTATGGCTACACCTTC.

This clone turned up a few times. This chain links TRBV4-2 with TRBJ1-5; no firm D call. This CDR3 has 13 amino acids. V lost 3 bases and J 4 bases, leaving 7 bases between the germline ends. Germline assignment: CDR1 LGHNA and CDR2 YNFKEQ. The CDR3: CASSHGGNQPQHF. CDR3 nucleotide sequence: TGTGCCAGCAGCCACGGAGGAAATCAGCCCCAGCATTTT.